This TCR beta chain originates from a study of patients and donors after allogeneic stem cell transplantation (dated by TCRdb to 2020 to 2022). The library was prepared using RT-PCR. The listed sequencing device is NextSeq 550. TCRdb reanalyzed the raw reads on its own, using fastp at Q25 for trimming and MiXCR for clone calling, and kept in-frame beta chains. A single entry per CDR3 protein holds the most common genes and DNA from its merged rows. The sample table holds under 200,000 distinct CDR3 sequences, of which roughly 24% were seen once. Roughly a quarter of the sample lies in the top ten. In its sample, this clonotype was seen a few times. This receptor's antigen is unknown. Qualities for individual bases were not recorded, and no much larger clone is one base off. The CDR3 contains 14 residues, cysteine and phenylalanine counted. Left in the record is the CDR3 DNA by itself, 42 bases read in frame from the first base. Based on the germline V gene (reference sequence), the CDR1 and CDR2 sequences are SGHAT and FQDESV. V and J are truncated by 5 bases and 4 bases respectively, leaving an intervening sequence of 12 bases.

The source is a human donor who was either an allogeneic HSCT recipient or a stem cell or donor lymphocyte infusion donor (not recorded which). It is not recorded whose cells these are; they may come from a transplant donor. The sample taken for sequencing was blood, either unsorted or a sorted T cell fraction (not recorded which). The V and J genes are TRBV11-1 and TRBJ2-1; the D gene remains uncertain. The CDR3 region reads CASSLGDLYNEQFF. The nucleotide sequence is given as TGTGCCAGCAGCCTAGGTGATCTGTACAATGAGCAGTTCTTC.